This T cell receptor (beta chain) was profiled in a study of T cell repertoires in cytomegalovirus infection. Study observations and caveats: The response measured ex vivo was dominated by TCR beta clonotypes (HLA-C-restricted and CMV-specific).

TCRdb itself ran the reads through MiXCR, one entry per CDR3 protein. The data show a few hundred thousand distinct CDR3 sequences, over 7.5% seen once. On this clonotype itself: Its target is not known.

From germline, CDR1 is LGHNA and CDR2 YNFKEQ. V was clipped by 0 bases and J by 0 bases, with 8 bases between them. The CDR3 has 15 amino acids. This clonotype was sampled from a human donor in good health (CMV status not recorded). Some clones in this sample may be carry-over from other donors' samples. The sequenced sample was PBMCs. This chain connects TRBV4-2 to TRBJ2-5, with TRBD1 as a possible D gene (6 bases). In nucleotides, the CDR3 is TGTGCCAGCAGCCAAGAGGGGGCCAACCAAGAGACCCAGTACTTC. Encoded protein: CASSQEGANQETQYF.